This T cell receptor beta chain was recorded in a study of TET2 disruption in CD19-targeted CAR T cells (dated by TCRdb to the late 2010s). Background for the entire study: The number of samples was determined by the original clinical trial design and by which samples were available, and no additional inclusion criteria were applied. Beyond this particular receptor, the publication reports: The conclusions drawn about the patient's CAR T cells were based on extensive analysis of just one subject.

Deep sequencing of the TCR beta chain was done using the immunoSEQ assay. As for how the authors treated the data: Only productive TCR beta rearrangements went into calculating clonotype frequencies. The clones in this table, taken by TCRdb from immuneACCESS, are in-frame only. Not every clone is retained; where verified, under half of the shortfall comes from an unresolved V gene, and the cause of the rest is unknown. V and J calls and clone size are copied from that table; D and trimming were computed from the DNA. The sample table records 25,000 to 30,000 clones. The ten biggest clones cover 1.9% of the sample. According to the germline V gene (reference sequence), CDR1 reads LNHDA and CDR2 reads SQIVND. The CDR3 contains 15 residues, cysteine and phenylalanine counted. The DNA shown is the part of the CDR3 that was read: 36 bases, in frame from base 1. Sample treatment or condition, as interpreted from the label and publication: autologous CTL019 cells: CD19 CAR with 4-1BB and CD3 zeta domains. TCR zeta and 4-1BB costimulatory signaling domains were built into the CD19 CAR. T cells for CTL019 manufacturing were collected from peripheral blood by means of leukapheresis. The DNeasy Blood and Tissue Kit was used to extract genomic DNA from pre-infusion T cells, peripheral blood, or sorted post-infusion T cells.

On this clone itself: This receptor's antigen is unknown. Read coverage stops 3 residues before the CDR3 terminus; the germline J gene supplies the remainder.

The chain joins TRBV19 to TRBJ2-4; the D gene could be either TRBD1 or TRBD2, each agreeing at 6 bases. The receptor was derived from a man between 65 and 85 years old with chronic lymphocytic leukemia. Here the sequenced sample was CD8- CAR+ T cells sorted from cultured blood T cells, taken for CD19 CAR T cell therapy. The sample's cell subset or site label is to be understood as: CD8-negative CAR-positive T cells from the infusion product. The part of the CDR3 DNA that was read is TGTGCCAGTAGTATCCGCCTAGGAGGGGGTGAGACT. Its protein is CASSIRLGGGET. The whole CDR3 protein reads CASSIRLGGGETQYF.